These 12 T cell receptor beta chains came from one sample sequenced in a study of cytomegalovirus exposure and HLA in healthy donors. The PCR used 60 Vbeta and 13 Jbeta primers. The protocol was immunoSEQ multiplex PCR, while the TCRdb copy is restricted to in-frame clones and leaves out a portion. The sample yields fewer than 150,000 clones, 70% to 80% seen once. Material for sequencing was PBMCs. These receptors were obtained from a young man in good health and CMV-seronegative.

Only a few counts were recorded for this clone. The V gene is TRBV6-5, the J gene TRBJ2-1, with D possibly matching TRBD2 (6 bases). Trimming took 4 bases from V and 7 from J, leaving 11 bases between them. This CDR3 has 13 amino acids. CDR1 and CDR2 from the germline V gene are MNHEY and SVGAGI. The DNA of the CDR3 is TGTGCCAGCAGTTCCCTTAGCGGAAATGAGCAGTTCTTC. Its translation: CASSSLSGNEQFF.

This clone appeared once. The chain recombines TRBV18 with TRBJ2-7; the D gene is possibly TRBD1 (6 bases). The CDR3 contains 14 residues. Germline CDR1 is KGHSH and CDR2 is LQKENI. With 0 bases removed from V and 4 bases from J, the gap between germline ends came to 10 bases. CDR3 bases: TGTGCCAGCTCACCACCACAGGGAAGTTACGAGCAGTACTTC. Its protein is CASSPPQGSYEQYF.

The V gene is TRBV27, the J gene TRBJ2-4, with D possibly being TRBD1 (5 bases). CDR1 MNHEY and CDR2 SMNVEV come from the germline V gene (reference sequence). V was pared by 1 base and J by 1 base, with 8 bases between. This CDR3 region has 15 residues. In nucleotides, the CDR3 is TGTGCCAGCAGTTTATGGCCAGGGGCCAAAAACATTCAGTACTTC. Amino acid sequence: CASSLWPGAKNIQYF.

This clone was detected a few times. The chain joins TRBV4-1 to TRBJ2-5, with 11 bases fitting TRBD1. The J call is in doubt because the DNA end fits TRBJ2-7 better. The CDR3 spans 18 residues. CDR1 and CDR2 from the germline V gene are MGHRA and YSYEKL. The CDR3 is CASSQGISGTGGSYEQYF. CDR3 DNA: TGCGCCAGCAGCCAAGGGATATCGGGGACAGGGGGTTCCTACGAGCAGTACTTC.

The rearrangement links TRBV18 to TRBJ1-1, with 7 bases identical to TRBD1. Germline CDR1 KGHSH, CDR2 LQKENI. The junction had 14 bases not matched to a gene; V was cut back by 3 bases and J by 1 base. This CDR3 spans 18 amino acids. The CDR3 spells CASSPLRSTGTANTEAFF. DNA of the CDR3: TGTGCCAGCTCACCTCTCCGTTCAACCGGGACAGCGAACACTGAAGCTTTCTTT.

The chain employs TRBV7-9 and TRBJ2-1; 10 positions match TRBD2. The germline V gene encodes CDR1 SEHNR and CDR2 FQNEAQ (reference sequence). CDR3 size: 15 residues. The junction had 1 base not matched to a gene; V was cut back by 2 bases and J by 3 bases. The CDR3 reads CASSLSSGGYNEQFF. CDR3 DNA sequence: TGTGCCAGCAGCTTATCTAGCGGGGGCTACAATGAGCAGTTCTTC. Complete variable domain (other parts from reference TRBV7-9 and TRBJ2-1): DTGVSQNPRHKITKRGQNVTFRCDPISEHNRLYWYRQTLGQGPEFLTYFQNEAQLEKSRLLSDRFSAERPKGSFSTLEIQRTEQGDSAMYLCASSLSSGGYNEQFFGPGTRLTVL.

As for this clone: The sample has other DNA sequences that encode this CDR3 too. V is TRBV5-6 and J is TRBJ1-6; no definite D call. The CDR3 is made up of 17 amino acids. Germline CDR1 reads SGHDT; CDR2 reads YYEEEE. The V end was cut by 1 base, the J end by 0 bases, with 11 bases between. CDR3 nucleotides: TGTGCCAGCAGCTTGTATCCGGGGAGCTCCTATAATTCACCCCTCCACTTT. This sequence encodes CASSLYPGSSYNSPLHF.

V and J are TRBV9 and TRBJ2-1; 12 bases are a match to TRBD2. Germline assignment: CDR1 SGDLS and CDR2 YYNGEE. The CDR3 extends over 16 amino acids. The junction had 9 bases not matched to a gene; V was cut back by 4 bases and J by 7 bases. The CDR3, as DNA: TGTGCCAGCAGCACACGACCCCTAGCGGGGGGGAATGAGCAGTTCTTC. Amino acids: CASSTRPLAGGNEQFF. The full variable domain, completed using reference TRBV9 and TRBJ2-1, is DSGVTQTPKHLITATGQRVTLRCSPRSGDLSVYWYQQSLDQGLQFLIQYYNGEERAKGNILERFSAQQFPDLHSELNLSSLELGDSALYFCASSTRPLAGGNEQFFGPGTRLTVL.

The chain is built from TRBV2 and TRBJ2-5, with 9 bases matching TRBD1. CDR1 is SNHLY, CDR2 FYNNEI, per germline. This CDR3 region has 14 residues. The junction had 6 bases not matched to a gene; V was cut back by 4 bases and J by 6 bases. The CDR3 region has the DNA TGTGCCAGCAGTGCGGACAGGGGCGTCCAGACCCAGTACTTC. This translates into CASSADRGVQTQYF.

The rearrangement links TRBV6-6 to TRBJ2-1, with TRBD1 identical over 8 bases. V gave up 8 bases and J gave up 0 bases; unmatched junction bases: 9. This CDR3 region has 16 residues. Germline V gene data show CDR1 as MNHNY and CDR2 as SVGAGI (reference sequence). CDR3 in DNA: TGTGCCAGCCGTACCTACAGGGGGAGCTCCTACAATGAGCAGTTCTTC. Protein: CASRTYRGSSYNEQFF.

The gene calls are TRBV19 and TRBJ2-1; 8 nucleotides align to TRBD2. The V and J ends lost 1 base and 13 bases, in that order; junction bases with no gene match: 12. Germline CDR1 is LNHDA and CDR2 is SQIVND (reference sequence). The CDR3 has 15 amino acids. The CDR3 bases are TGTGCCAGTAGTATAGGGGCCAGCGGGAGAGGTGATCAGTTCTTC. Protein: CASSIGASGRGDQFF.

This chain links TRBV6-6 with TRBJ2-1; tentatively, D is TRBD2 (6 bases). Germline loops: CDR1 MNHNY, CDR2 SVGAGI (reference sequence). V lost 2 bases and J 8 bases, leaving 16 bases between the germline ends. This CDR3 contains 15 residues. The CDR3: CASSYMVRGSDEQFF. The DNA for the CDR3 is TGTGCCAGCAGTTACATGGTTCGGGGGAGCGATGAGCAGTTCTTC.